Listed here are 16 T cell receptor beta chains from one sample, sequenced in a study of blood T cell repertoires in COVID-19. TCRdb's table, derived via immunoSEQ multiplex PCR, lists solely in-frame clones and lacks some. The sample yields approximately 90,000 clones, less than 85% seen once. Material for sequencing was peripheral blood. All receptors derive from a man older than 75 with acute or convalescent COVID-19.

V is TRBV28 and J is TRBJ2-3; 9 bases are a match to TRBD2. The V segment lost 4 bases and the J segment 7 bases; nucleotides outside the gene matches: 3. This CDR3 has 13 residues. Germline CDR1 is MDHEN and CDR2 is SYDVKM. The CDR3 region is CASSSAGGNTQYF. CDR3 in DNA: TGTGCCAGCAGTTCAGCGGGGGGAAATACGCAGTATTTT.

The chain links TRBV7-3 to TRBJ2-1, with 12 bases fitting TRBD2. Germline V lookup: CDR1 SGHTA, CDR2 FQGTGA. The CDR3 extends over 15 amino acids. V lost 5 bases and J lost 3; bases outside the gene matches: 2. The CDR3 protein is CASSRGLAGYNEQFF. The CDR3 bases are TGTGCCAGCAGCCGGGGACTAGCGGGCTACAATGAGCAGTTCTTC.

This clone was observed a handful of times. The J gene is TRBJ2-7, the V gene TRBV6-5, with TRBD2 as a possible D gene (5 bases). CDR1 MNHEY and CDR2 SVGAGI come from the germline V gene. The CDR3 extends over 14 amino acids. V was pared by 5 bases and J by 3 bases, with 14 bases between. CDR3 nucleotide sequence: TGTGCCAGCAGTCTACCTCGAGGGTTCTACGAGCAGTACTTC. Protein product: CASSLPRGFYEQYF.

The rearrangement links TRBV6-5 to TRBJ1-1; the D gene is possibly TRBD1 (6 bases). CDR1 MNHEY and CDR2 SVGAGI come from the germline V gene. Deletions cut 5 bases from V and 6 bases from J, with 19 bases between. CDR3 size: 15 residues. The CDR3 region is CASSPSQGPAAEAFF. The CDR3 nucleotides read TGTGCCAGCAGTCCTAGTCAGGGGCCGGCGGCTGAAGCTTTCTTT.

Remarks on this clone: Other DNA sequences in this specimen translate into the identical CDR3. The V and J genes are TRBV2 and TRBJ2-3; D ambiguous. V was cut by 6 bases and J by 1 base, with 11 bases left in between. CDR1 and CDR2 from the germline V gene are SNHLY and FYNNEI. This CDR3 is 14 amino acids long. The CDR3 bases are TGTGCCAGCAGCGCGGAGAGCGGCACAGATACGCAGTATTTT. This encodes CASSAESGTDTQYF.

The J gene is TRBJ1-5, the V gene TRBV28; 9 bases match TRBD1. Germline V lookup: CDR1 MDHEN, CDR2 SYDVKM. This CDR3 region has 16 residues. The V gene end was trimmed by 1 base and the J gene end by 3 bases; junction bases not matched to a gene: 4. The CDR3 nucleotides are TGTGCCAGCAGTTTATCTGGACAGGGGCTCAATCAGCCCCAGCATTTT. This translates into CASSLSGQGLNQPQHF.

In its sample, this clone was seen once. DNA of the CDR3: TGTGCCAGCAGTTCTTTAGCGGGGGCCATAAAGACCCAGTACTTC. Amino acid sequence: CASSSLAGAIKTQYF. The chain uses TRBV6-2 or TRBV6-3 and TRBJ2-5; 9 bases map to TRBD2. V was pared by 4 bases and J by 6 bases, with 9 bases of the junction left unmatched. Germline V lookup: CDR1 MNHEY, CDR2 SVGEGT. The CDR3 totals 15 residues.

Only one count was recorded for this clone. The rearrangement uses TRBV12-3 or TRBV12-4 and TRBJ1-1, with TRBD1 matching 7 bases. The CDR3 consists of 13 residues. Trimming at V came to 1 base and at J to 6 bases, leaving 2 bases not matched to a gene. The CDR3 is CASSLVQGAEAFF. In DNA, the CDR3 is TGTGCCAGCAGTTTAGTTCAGGGGGCTGAAGCTTTCTTT.

This sequence joins TRBV30 and TRBJ2-7; D not certain. This CDR3 region has 13 residues. Trimming cost V 1 base and J 3 bases, with 10 bases left between them. Germline CDR1 and CDR2: GTSNPN and SVGIG (reference sequence). CDR3 DNA: TGTGCCTGGAGTGCCACAGTTTTCTACGAGCAGTACTTC. Its translation is CAWSATVFYEQYF.

The chain combines TRBV10-3 with TRBJ2-1, with TRBD2 identical over 7 bases. The trim removed 3 bases at V and 13 bases at J, leaving 6 bases unmatched. The CDR3 extends over 12 amino acids. From germline, CDR1 is ENHRY and CDR2 SYGVKD. CDR3 amino acids: CAISDPGGEQFF. The CDR3 DNA sequence: TGTGCCATCAGTGATCCGGGGGGAGAACAGTTCTTC.

The V gene is TRBV7-9, the J gene TRBJ2-7; 8 bases match TRBD2. CDR3 length equals 14 residues. Trimming took 2 bases from V and 5 from J; bases not matched to a gene: 5. CDR1 and CDR2 from the germline V gene are SEHNR and FQNEAQ (reference sequence). CDR3 residues: CASSLFVAGNEQYF. In nucleotides, the CDR3 is TGTGCCAGCAGCTTATTCGTAGCGGGGAACGAGCAGTACTTC.

The gene calls are TRBV29-1 and TRBJ2-2; 8 bases fit TRBD2. This CDR3 is 14 amino acids long. The V and J ends lost 4 bases and 3 bases, in that order; junction bases with no gene match: 4. Germline lookup yields CDR1 SQVTM and CDR2 ANQGSEA. CDR3 protein: CSVGAGADTGELFF. The CDR3 DNA reads TGCAGCGTTGGAGCGGGAGCAGACACCGGGGAGCTGTTTTTT.

This chain uses TRBV27 with TRBJ2-5; 9 nucleotides align to TRBD2. V was clipped by 6 bases and J by 4 bases; unmatched bases: 18. Germline CDR1 and CDR2: MNHEY and SMNVEV (reference sequence). The CDR3 contains 18 residues. CDR3 sequence (DNA): TGTGCCAGCAGGGCCCAGGCGCGGCTAGCGGGGCTCTTAGAGACCCAGTACTTC. Translation gives CASRAQARLAGLLETQYF.

This clone was detected only a few times. V gene TRBV2 combines with J gene TRBJ1-6; D uncertain. The germline CDR1 and CDR2 sequences are SNHLY and FYNNEI. Between the trimmed V and J ends, which lost 2 bases and 7 bases, there was a span of 15 bases. The CDR3 is made up of 16 amino acids. The CDR3 nucleotides read TGTGCCAGCAGTGAATTGGGCCTCCAACTGAATTCACCCCTCCACTTT. Translating it yields CASSELGLQLNSPLHF.

This clone has only a few counts. The rearrangement links TRBV5-4 to TRBJ2-1; 7 bases line up with TRBD1. V was clipped by 2 bases and J by 4 bases; unmatched bases: 3. CDR1 SGHNT and CDR2 YYREEE come from the germline V gene (reference sequence). The CDR3 covers 14 residues. CDR3 loop: CASSLNRGYNEQFF. The CDR3 bases are TGTGCCAGCAGCTTAAACAGGGGTTACAATGAGCAGTTCTTC.

The V gene is TRBV18, the J gene TRBJ1-2, with TRBD1 matching over 8 bases. CDR1 KGHSH and CDR2 LQKENI come from the germline V gene. V shed 5 bases, J shed 6 bases, and the junction held 8 bases outside the gene matches. The CDR3 is 14 residues long. The CDR3 sequence: CASSFGQGRDGYTF. In DNA form, the CDR3 reads TGTGCCAGCTCATTTGGACAGGGAAGGGATGGCTACACCTTC. Using reference TRBV18 and TRBJ1-2 for the parts outside the CDR3, the full variable domain is NAGVMQNPRHLVRRRGQEARLRCSPMKGHSHVYWYRQLPEEGLKFMVYLQKENIIDESGMPKERFSAEFPKEGPSILRIQQVVRGDSAAYFCASSFGQGRDGYTFGSGTRLTVV.